This T cell receptor beta chain emerged from a study of blood T cell repertoires in COVID-19. On the study more broadly: Samples of COVID-19 (acute and convalescent) were obtained from the United States, Italy and Spain. Nucleic acid was either cDNA or gDNA, and it came from T cells, B-cell-depleted T cells, or PBMCs.

Methods used by the authors: Amplification of reference gene primers provided the estimated nucleated cell counts. Using immunoSEQ multiplex PCR, the repertoire was profiled, and TCRdb retains in-frame clones only, with some absent. Clone size and the V and J calls come from that table; the DNA yielded D and trimming. Of over 300,000 clones listed, around 83% are singletons. Input material: peripheral blood. The sequence derives from a woman in her 50s with acute or convalescent COVID-19.

CDR3 sequence: CASSQPLLAGVKEQFF. In DNA, the CDR3 is TGCGCCAGCAGCCAACCTCTTCTAGCGGGAGTTAAGGAGCAGTTCTTC. The chain uses TRBV4-1 and TRBJ2-1; 10 positions agree with TRBD2. Germline assignment: CDR1 MGHRA and CDR2 YSYEKL. After removal of 2 bases from V and 10 bases from J, the junction contained 11 bases not matched to a gene. This CDR3 region has 16 residues.